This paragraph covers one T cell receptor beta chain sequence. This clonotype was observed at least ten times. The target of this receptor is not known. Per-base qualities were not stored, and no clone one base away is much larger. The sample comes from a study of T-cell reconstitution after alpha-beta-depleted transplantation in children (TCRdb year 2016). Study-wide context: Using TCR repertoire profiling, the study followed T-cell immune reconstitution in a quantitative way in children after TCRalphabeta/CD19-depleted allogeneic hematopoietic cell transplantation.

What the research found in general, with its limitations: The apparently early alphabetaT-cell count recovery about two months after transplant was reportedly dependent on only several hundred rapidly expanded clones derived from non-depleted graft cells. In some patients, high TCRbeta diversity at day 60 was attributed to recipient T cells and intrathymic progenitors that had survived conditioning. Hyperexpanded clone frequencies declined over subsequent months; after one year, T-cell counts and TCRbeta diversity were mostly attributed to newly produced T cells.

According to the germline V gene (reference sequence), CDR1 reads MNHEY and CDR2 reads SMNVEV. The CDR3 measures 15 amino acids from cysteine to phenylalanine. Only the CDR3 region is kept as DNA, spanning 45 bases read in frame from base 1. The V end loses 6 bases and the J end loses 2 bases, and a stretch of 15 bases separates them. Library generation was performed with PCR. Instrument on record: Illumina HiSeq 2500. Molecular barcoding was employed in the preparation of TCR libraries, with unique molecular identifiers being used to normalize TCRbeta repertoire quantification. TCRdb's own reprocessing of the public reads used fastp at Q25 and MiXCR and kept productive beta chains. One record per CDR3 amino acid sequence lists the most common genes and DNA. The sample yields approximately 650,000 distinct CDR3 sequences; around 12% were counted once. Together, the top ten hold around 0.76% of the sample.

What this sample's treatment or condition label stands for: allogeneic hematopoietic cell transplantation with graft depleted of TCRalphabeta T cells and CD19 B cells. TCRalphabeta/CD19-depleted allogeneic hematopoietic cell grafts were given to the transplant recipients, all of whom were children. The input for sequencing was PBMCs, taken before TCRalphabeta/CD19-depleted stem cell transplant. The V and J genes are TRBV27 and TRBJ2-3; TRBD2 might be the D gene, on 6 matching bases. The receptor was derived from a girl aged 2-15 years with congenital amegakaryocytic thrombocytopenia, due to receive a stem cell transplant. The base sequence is TGTGCCAGCAGCGGCGGGACCTCCCCCACAGATACGCAGTATTTT. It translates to CASSGGTSPTDTQYF.